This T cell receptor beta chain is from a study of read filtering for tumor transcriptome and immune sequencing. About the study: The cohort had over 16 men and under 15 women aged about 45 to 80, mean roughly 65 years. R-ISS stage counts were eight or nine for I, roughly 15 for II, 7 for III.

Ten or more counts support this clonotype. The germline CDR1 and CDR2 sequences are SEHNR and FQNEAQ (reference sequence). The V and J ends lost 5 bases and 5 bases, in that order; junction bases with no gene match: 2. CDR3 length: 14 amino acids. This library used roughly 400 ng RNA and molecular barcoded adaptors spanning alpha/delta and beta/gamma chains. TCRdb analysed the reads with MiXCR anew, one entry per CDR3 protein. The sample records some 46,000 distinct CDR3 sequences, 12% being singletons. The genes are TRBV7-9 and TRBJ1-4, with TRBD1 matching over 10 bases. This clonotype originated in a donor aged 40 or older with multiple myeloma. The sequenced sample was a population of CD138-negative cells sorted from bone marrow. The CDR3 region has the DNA TGTGCCAGCAGCCCGGACAGGGGGAATGAAAAACTGTTTTTT. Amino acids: CASSPDRGNEKLFF.